This T cell receptor (beta chain) comes out of a study of OX40 agonist ivuxolimab in advanced cancers. Study-level findings and limits: Within 6 weeks, CD4+ and CD8+ blood T cells expanded clonally at 0.1 to 3.0 mg/kg.

The CDR3 consists of 15 residues. Between the trimmed V and J ends, which lost 3 bases and 3 bases, there was a span of 14 bases. Per the germline V gene, CDR1 is SEHNR and CDR2 is FQNEAQ (reference sequence). Here immunoSEQ multiplex PCR was the method, and the copy in TCRdb shows in-frame clones only, minus some. The data show 98,000 or so clones, roughly 95% seen once. Notes on this clone: Its target is unknown.

Blood was sampled at baseline, cycle 4 day 1, and cycle 7 day 1. V gene TRBV7-9 combines with J gene TRBJ1-1; weak D call: TRBD1 (6 bases). This receptor was identified in an adult with an advanced solid tumor such as melanoma, head and neck, liver or kidney cancer. Specimen: CD4+ or CD8+ T cells sorted from blood, collected in a trial of the OX40 agonist ivuxolimab. CDR3: CASSFQGTWDTEAFF. CDR3 bases: TGTGCCAGCAGCTTTCAAGGGACATGGGACACTGAAGCTTTCTTT.